These T cell receptor beta chains were read from a single sample in a study of sequential checkpoint blockade in melanoma. Measured with immunoSEQ multiplex PCR; TCRdb has only the in-frame clones, and not every one. The data show tens of thousands of clones, roughly 32% seen once. Source: tumor tissue (inferred from file names), taken from a patient given nivolumab and ipilimumab in sequence. Source of these receptors: a human donor with melanoma. Each CDR3 is given with its conserved first and last residue. A D gene is named only where the DNA matches it firmly. Where a row states a size, it is once, few, many or the class of an expanded clone; other rows omit it.

v_gene: TRBV18
abundance: once
j_gene: TRBJ1-6
d_gene: TRBD1
CDR3nt: TGTGCCAGCTCACCACCGACAGGGGCCTATAATTCACCCCTCCACTTT
CDR3aa: CASSPPTGAYNSPLHF

v_gene: TRBV5-1
abundance: -
j_gene: TRBJ2-1
d_gene: -
CDR3nt: TGCGCCAGCAGCTCCAATGAAGGGGGCTCCTACAATGAGCAGTTCTTC
CDR3aa: CASSSNEGGSYNEQFF

v_gene: TRBV5-1
abundance: -
j_gene: TRBJ2-2
d_gene: TRBD1
CDR3nt: TGCGCCAGCAGCTTTCGGGACAGGGCACTGATAGGGGCCGGGGAGCTGTTTTTT
CDR3aa: CASSFRDRALIGAGELFF

v_gene: TRBV19
abundance: -
j_gene: TRBJ2-3
d_gene: TRBD1
CDR3nt: TGTGCCAGTACCTCCTTCGTCCAGGGGGCAGATACGCAGTATTTT
CDR3aa: CASTSFVQGADTQYF

v_gene: TRBV11-3
abundance: many
j_gene: TRBJ1-1
d_gene: -
CDR3nt: TGTGCCAGCAGCTTACAGGGTTGGAACACTGAAGCTTTCTTT
CDR3aa: CASSLQGWNTEAFF

v_gene: TRBV9
abundance: few
j_gene: TRBJ2-7
d_gene: -
CDR3nt: TGTGCCAGCAGCGTAGGAGTAGGGAACTACGAGCAGTACTTC
CDR3aa: CASSVGVGNYEQYF

v_gene: TRBV11-3
abundance: few
j_gene: TRBJ2-2
d_gene: -
CDR3nt: TGTGCCAGCAGCTTAGGGAATAGTATCACCGGGGAGCTGTTTTTT
CDR3aa: CASSLGNSITGELFF

v_gene: TRBV5-1
abundance: -
j_gene: TRBJ2-6
d_gene: TRBD1
CDR3nt: TGCGCCAGCAGCTTGGACTCACAGGGGGCGGCTGGGGCCAACGTCCTGACTTTC
CDR3aa: CASSLDSQGAAGANVLTF

v_gene: TRBV6-8
abundance: -
j_gene: TRBJ2-7
d_gene: TRBD1
CDR3nt: TGTGCCAGCAGGCCACGACAGGGGCCCTACGAGCAGTACTTC
CDR3aa: CASRPRQGPYEQYF

v_gene: TRBV6-8
abundance: few
j_gene: TRBJ1-1
d_gene: -
CDR3nt: TGTGCCAGTTCCAAGGAAAGGACGAACACTGAAGCTTTCTTT
CDR3aa: CASSKERTNTEAFF

v_gene: TRBV28
abundance: few
j_gene: TRBJ2-3
d_gene: TRBD1
CDR3nt: TGTGCCAGCAGTCCGGGGACAGCCCTCCAAGATACGCAGTATTTT
CDR3aa: CASSPGTALQDTQYF

v_gene: TRBV11-3
abundance: few
j_gene: TRBJ2-1
d_gene: TRBD1
CDR3nt: TGTGCCAGCAGCTTTCCAGACAGGGCGAATGAGCAGTTCTTC
CDR3aa: CASSFPDRANEQFF

v_gene: TRBV23-1
abundance: -
j_gene: TRBJ2-1
d_gene: TRBD2
CDR3nt: TGCGCCAGCAGCCCCTCGGGGGGGTCCTACAATGAGCAGTTCTTC
CDR3aa: CASSPSGGSYNEQFF

v_gene: TRBV6-8
abundance: -
j_gene: TRBJ2-6
d_gene: -
CDR3nt: TGTGCCAGCACCCGGGGCTCTGGGGCCAACGTCCTGACTTTC
CDR3aa: CASTRGSGANVLTF